This T cell receptor beta chain was retrieved from a study of shared clonotypes between healthy human individuals. Study-level results: Memory subsets generally showed lower estimated richness than naive subsets.

Selected positively for CCR7 and CD45RO-negative, naive CD8 cells excluded terminally differentiated effector memory CD45RA+ cells. Germline V gives CDR1 MGHRA, CDR2 YSYEKL. This CDR3 region has 15 residues. Libraries were prepared by immunoSEQ multiplex PCR; TCRdb keeps only in-frame clonotypes and omits some of them. The table lists around 600,000 clones, 95% of them singletons. With regard to this clone: Its target is unknown.

The TCR was taken from a woman aged 25 to 45 in good health. Material: naive CD8+ T cells sorted from blood. The chain couples TRBV4-1 to TRBJ2-5; no definite D call. The J call could be wrong; TRBJ2-7 is a better fit for the DNA end. The CDR3 sequence: CASSLPGVSNYEQYF. As DNA, the CDR3 is TGCGCCAGCAGCCTACCTGGGGTATCAAACTACGAGCAGTACTTC.